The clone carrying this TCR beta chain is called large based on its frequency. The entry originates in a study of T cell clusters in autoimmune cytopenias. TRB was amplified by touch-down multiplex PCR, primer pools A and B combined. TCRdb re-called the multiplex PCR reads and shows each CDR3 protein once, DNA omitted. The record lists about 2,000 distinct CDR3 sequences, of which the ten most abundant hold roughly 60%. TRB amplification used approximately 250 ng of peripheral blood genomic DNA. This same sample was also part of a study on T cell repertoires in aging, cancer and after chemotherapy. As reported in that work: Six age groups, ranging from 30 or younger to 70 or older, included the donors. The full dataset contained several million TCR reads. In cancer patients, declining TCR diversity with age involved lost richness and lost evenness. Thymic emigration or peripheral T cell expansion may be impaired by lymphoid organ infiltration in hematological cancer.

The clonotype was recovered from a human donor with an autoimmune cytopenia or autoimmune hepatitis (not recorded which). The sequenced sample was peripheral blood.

The CDR3 reads CASSLVATTQYF. The V gene is TRBV11-3, the J gene TRBJ2-3; the D call of TRBD2 rests on TCRdb alone, since no DNA is present to check it. The CDR3 is 12 amino acids. Germline loops: CDR1 SGHNT, CDR2 YENEEA.